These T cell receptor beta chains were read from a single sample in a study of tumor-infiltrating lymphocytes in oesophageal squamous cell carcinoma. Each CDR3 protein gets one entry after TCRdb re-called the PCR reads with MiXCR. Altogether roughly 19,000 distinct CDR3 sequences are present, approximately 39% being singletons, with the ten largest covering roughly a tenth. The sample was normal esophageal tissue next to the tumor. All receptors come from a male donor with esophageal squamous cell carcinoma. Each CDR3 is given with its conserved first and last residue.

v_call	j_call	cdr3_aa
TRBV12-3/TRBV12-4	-	CASSGGPYEQFF
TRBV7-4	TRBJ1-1	CASSSGGITEAFF
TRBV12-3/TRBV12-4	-	CASSFTRLAGEQFF
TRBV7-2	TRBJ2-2	CATVEAGAPATGELFF
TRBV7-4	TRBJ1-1	CASSTTANTEAFF
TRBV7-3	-	CASSSLPSYEQYF
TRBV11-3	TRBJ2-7	CASSLPGTPIYEQYF
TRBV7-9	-	CASSSGLAGVKYEQYF
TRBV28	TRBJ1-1	CASAVWQGTEAFF
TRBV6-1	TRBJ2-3	CASSEYSDTQYF
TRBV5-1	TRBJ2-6	CASSLGLAGGDSGANVLTF